The 15 T cell receptor beta chains given below trace back to one sample, sequenced in a study of T cell repertoires in cytomegalovirus infection. These TCRs' antigens remain unknown. TCRdb reprocessed the reads with MiXCR, giving one entry per CDR3 protein. The repertoire holds 340,000 or so distinct CDR3 sequences, with around a quarter as singletons. This sample comprised cultured PBMCs, obtained from culture after CMV antigen stimulation. These receptors were collected from a human donor in good health (CMV status not recorded). Some clones in this sample may be carry-over from other donors' samples.

This clonotype was detected only a few times. This chain connects TRBV11-3 to TRBJ2-1, with TRBD2 as a possible D gene (6 bases). The CDR3 is made up of 19 amino acids. In germline, CDR1 is SGHNT, CDR2 YENEEA. V was pared by 0 bases and J by 8 bases, with 26 bases between. CDR3 coding DNA: TGTGCCAGCAGCTTAGAATCAAGGGGTGCGGCCAACGGGGACTATGAGCAGTTCTTC. Protein: CASSLESRGAANGDYEQFF.

The CDR3 DNA is TGTGCCAGCAGCATTACTAGCGGGAGAAACATTCAGTACTTC. This codes for CASSITSGRNIQYF. The rearrangement joins TRBV7-2 to TRBJ2-4, with 11 bases matching TRBD2. Germline lookup yields CDR1 SGHTA and CDR2 FQGNSA. The CDR3 has 14 residues. The ends lost 5 bases at V and 6 bases at J; junction bases unmatched: 3. Supplemented by reference TRBV7-2 and TRBJ2-4, the full variable domain reads GAGVSQSPSNKVTEKGKDVELRCDPISGHTALYWYRQSLGQGLEFLIYFQGNSAPDKSGLPSDRFSAERTGGSVSTLTIQRTQQEDSAVYLCASSITSGRNIQYFGAGTRLSVL.

Many counts were recorded for this clonotype. The V gene is TRBV7-2, the J gene TRBJ1-3; tentatively, D is TRBD1 (5 bases). CDR3 length: 14 amino acids. Germline CDR1 reads SGHTA; CDR2 reads FQGNSA. Trimming removed 3 bases at V and 0 bases at J, with 6 bases between. CDR3 sequence reads: CASSFDSSGNTIYF. DNA for the CDR3: TGTGCCAGCAGCTTCGACAGCTCTGGAAACACCATATATTTT.

This chain joins TRBV27 and TRBJ2-3, with D perhaps matching TRBD2 (5 bases). The length of the CDR3 is 15 residues. Deletions cut 3 bases from V and 8 bases from J, with 18 bases between. Germline values: CDR1 MNHEY, CDR2 SMNVEV (reference sequence). CDR3 sequence: CASSFAGAPGGTQYF. CDR3 coding DNA: TGTGCCAGCAGTTTTGCGGGCGCGCCCGGCGGTACGCAGTATTTT.

This clonotype was counted ten times or more. The rearrangement joins TRBV12-5 to TRBJ1-1; TRBD1 is a possible D gene (6 bases). Looked up from germline, CDR1 is LGHNT and CDR2 is FRNRAP. V lost 2 bases, J lost 5 bases, and 12 bases lay in between. There are 14 residues in the CDR3. CDR3 in DNA: TGTGCTAGTGGTTTGTCGGACAGCCGGACTGAAGCTTTCTTT. Translation gives CASGLSDSRTEAFF.

This clonotype was observed a handful of times. This rearrangement joins TRBV11-3 to TRBJ1-2; D is perhaps TRBD1 (5 bases). Per the germline V gene, CDR1 is SGHNT and CDR2 is YENEEA. Trimming took off 3 bases at V and 4 bases at J, with 12 bases between the two ends. The CDR3 runs to 14 residues. As DNA, the CDR3 is TGTGCCAGCAGCTTTCGGGGGGAAGGCTATGGCTACACCTTC. The encoded protein is CASSFRGEGYGYTF.

This clonotype occurred many times. The CDR3 DNA reads TGTGCCAGCAGCTTAGAATGGGGCTACGAGCAGTACTTC. It yields the protein CASSLEWGYEQYF. V is TRBV7-2 and J is TRBJ2-7; D unclear. The CDR3 has 13 residues. Per germline, CDR1 SGHTA and CDR2 FQGNSA. Trimming took off 1 base at V and 3 bases at J, with 7 bases between the two ends.

This clonotype came up many times. The chain is built from TRBV7-6 and TRBJ2-1; TRBD2 agrees at 10 bases. Germline CDR1 is SGHVS and CDR2 is FNYEAQ. V lost 1 base to trimming and J lost 2 bases; unmatched junction nucleotides: 5. CDR3 length: 17 amino acids. CDR3 sequence (DNA): TGTGCCAGCAGCTTAGAGTCTAGCGGGAGTACCTACAATGAGCAGTTCTTC. Protein sequence: CASSLESSGSTYNEQFF.

This sequence joins TRBV25-1 and TRBJ1-4; D is perhaps TRBD1 (5 bases). The germline gives CDR1 MGHDK, CDR2 SYGVNS. The CDR3 covers 13 residues. Trimming stripped 5 bases from V and 6 bases from J, with 10 bases between. This CDR3 reads CASSSGWDEKLFF. In nucleotides, the CDR3 is TGTGCCAGCAGTTCAGGGTGGGATGAAAAACTGTTTTTT.

The V call is TRBV20-1, the J call TRBJ2-3, with TRBD2 matching over 10 bases. The CDR3 totals 16 residues. Trimming at V came to 6 bases and at J to 2 bases, leaving 11 bases not matched to a gene. Germline V lookup: CDR1 DFQATT, CDR2 SNEGSKA (reference sequence). The CDR3 region has the DNA TGCAGTGCCCCTTTGGGTAGCGGGGGGTTCACAGATACGCAGTATTTT. Protein product: CSAPLGSGGFTDTQYF.

This clonotype was recorded once. The junction and the germline gene differ at one end; a read error may be behind it. The V gene is TRBV2, the J gene TRBJ2-1; D unresolved. This CDR3 spans 13 amino acids. The germline gives CDR1 SNHLY, CDR2 FYNNEI. CDR3 DNA: TGTGCCAGCAAAGGGCCGGGTACGGATGAGCAGCTCTTC. This gives the protein CASKGPGTDEQLF.

The CDR3 loop is CASSLVLAPNTGELFF. CDR3 coding DNA: TGTGCCAGCAGCTTAGTGCTAGCCCCGAACACCGGGGAGCTGTTTTTT. The rearrangement joins TRBV7-9 to TRBJ2-2, with D tentatively TRBD2 (5 bases). CDR3 length: 16 residues. Germline CDR1 reads SEHNR; CDR2 reads FQNEAQ (reference sequence). Trimming took 1 base from V and 0 from J, leaving 9 bases between them.

In this sample, this clonotype turned up many times. The chain employs TRBV7-6 and TRBJ2-1; 8 bases are a match to TRBD1. Germline CDR1 and CDR2: SGHVS and FNYEAQ. CDR3 size: 12 residues. Germline trimming cut 8 bases from V and 5 bases from J; bases unmatched to any gene: 2. CDR3: CASQGANNEQFF. CDR3 in DNA: TGTGCCAGCCAGGGGGCAAACAATGAGCAGTTCTTC.

A single count supports this clonotype. This chain uses TRBV29-1 with TRBJ2-7, with TRBD1 matching 11 bases. Losses at the gene ends were 2 bases for V and 5 bases for J; bases not matched to a gene: 5. There are 14 residues in the CDR3. CDR1 and CDR2 from the germline V gene are SQVTM and ANQGSEA. The CDR3 DNA follows: TGCAGCGTTGAAATTGGGGGACAGGGGGACGAGCAGTACTTC. Encoded protein: CSVEIGGQGDEQYF.

This clonotype was seen more than once but under ten times. The V and J genes are TRBV7-2 and TRBJ1-4; D gene uncertain. V lost 5 bases, J lost 6 bases, and 19 bases lay in between. Germline V CDR1 and CDR2: SGHTA, FQGNSA. The CDR3 is made up of 16 amino acids. Written as DNA, the CDR3 is TGTGCCAGCAGCACCCGACCGAGCCTAGGGTATGAAAAACTGTTTTTT. As protein: CASSTRPSLGYEKLFF.